This is a list of T cell receptor beta chains from one sample in a study of identical twins. Each CDR3 protein is one row after TCRdb ran MiXCR on the 5' RACE reads. Of about 100,000 distinct CDR3 sequences in the sample, about 6% were seen once. The sample taken for sequencing was memory T cells sorted from blood. These TCRs come from a woman between 45 and 60 years old in good health. Each CDR3 is given with its conserved first and last residue. D genes are given only for firm matches. A row's size may be missing; if present it is once, few, many or a size class.

j_call | clone_size | d_call | v_call | cdr3_nt | cdr3_aa
TRBJ2-1 | many | . | TRBV12-3/TRBV12-4 | TGTGCCAGCAGTTTAGTACCGGGATTTGGGTCGAATGAGCAGTTCTTC | CASSLVPGFGSNEQFF
TRBJ2-1 | many | . | TRBV5-1 | TGCGCCAGCAGCTTGGGGCCGAGCTCCTACAATGAGCAGTTCTTC | CASSLGPSSYNEQFF
TRBJ2-1 | . | TRBD1 | TRBV10-3 | TGTGCCATCAGTTCGGGACAGACTGAGCAGTTCTTC | CAISSGQTEQFF
TRBJ2-1 | . | . | TRBV7-6 | TGTGCCAGCAGCTTAGCCCCTATCGGTCCACAGTTCTTC | CASSLAPIGPQFF
TRBJ1-5 | few | . | TRBV24-1 | TGTGCCACCAGTGCGGCAATTAGCAATCAGCCCCAGCATTTT | CATSAAISNQPQHF
TRBJ2-3 | many | . | TRBV5-1 | TGCGCCAGCAGCGGAGGGAGTTTCACAGATACGCAGTATTTT | CASSGGSFTDTQYF
TRBJ2-1 | many | TRBD2 | TRBV10-3 | TGTGCCATCAGTGAGCAAGCGGGAGGGGAGTGGTTCTTC | CAISEQAGGEWFF
TRBJ1-4 | many | TRBD1 | TRBV4-1 | TGCGCCAGCAGCCAAGAAGGGACAGGGTTTTATGAAAAACTGTTTTTT | CASSQEGTGFYEKLFF
TRBJ2-1 | many | TRBD2 | TRBV5-1 | TGCGCCAGCAGCTCCCCACGGGGACTACAAAGCTCCTACAATGAGCAGTTCTTC | CASSSPRGLQSSYNEQFF
TRBJ1-6 | few | . | TRBV7-2 | TGTGCCAGCAGCGAAACAAGGGAGAGGTACATTTCCCTCCACTTT | CASSETRERYISLHF
TRBJ2-7 | few | . | TRBV2 | TGTGCCAGCAGGTTGTCGGGAGCGGGCTCCTACGAGCAGTACTTC | CASRLSGAGSYEQYF
TRBJ2-7 | many | TRBD2 | TRBV20-1 | TGCAGTGCTAGAAGCCCTAGCGGGAGGGCCTACGAGCAGTACTTC | CSARSPSGRAYEQYF
TRBJ2-1 | many | . | TRBV3-1 | TGTGCCAGCAGCCAAGGGCGTCTAAGCTCCTACAATGAGCAGTTCTTC | CASSQGRLSSYNEQFF
TRBJ2-1 | many | TRBD2 | TRBV20-1 | TGCAGTGTAGGGACTAGCGGGAGGAAAAGTGAGCAGTTCTTC | CSVGTSGRKSEQFF
TRBJ1-1 | many | . | TRBV19 | TGTGCCAGCGGGGGGGCTGAAGCTTTCTTT | CASGGAEAFF
TRBJ2-1 | many | . | TRBV7-9 | TGTGCCAGCAGCCCCCGGGACCCTAAGGGGCAGTTCTTC | CASSPRDPKGQFF
TRBJ2-3 | many | . | TRBV20-1 | TGCAGTAGTAAAGAACGGGAGAATTACCCGGATACGCAGTATTTT | CSSKERENYPDTQYF
TRBJ2-4 | many | . | TRBV6-1 | TGTGCCAGCAGTGACCAACTACAGAGGAGGGCCACTCTAGCCAAAAACATTCAGTACTTC | CASSDQLQRRATLAKNIQYF
TRBJ2-7 | many | TRBD2 | TRBV5-1 | TGCGCCAGCAGCTTAGCGGGAGGGCCTCTGGACGAGCAGTACTTC | CASSLAGGPLDEQYF
TRBJ2-7 | many | . | TRBV5-1 | TGCGCCAGCAGCTTGGGGAGCGGGGAGCAGTACTTC | CASSLGSGEQYF
TRBJ2-7 | many | . | TRBV30 | TGTGCCTGGAGTGTTGGTGACCTCGTCGGCGAGCAGTACTTC | CAWSVGDLVGEQYF
TRBJ2-5 | many | TRBD1 | TRBV5-6 | TGTGCCAGCAGCTTGTTCTGGGACAGAGATTTGGAGACCCAGTACTTC | CASSLFWDRDLETQYF
TRBJ1-1 | many | . | TRBV9 | TGTGCCAGCAGCGTAACAGGGAACACTGAAGCTTTCTTT | CASSVTGNTEAFF
TRBJ1-3 | many | . | TRBV5-1 | TGCGCCAGCAGCGGCTCCTTCGGAAACACCATATATTTT | CASSGSFGNTIYF
TRBJ1-1 | many | . | TRBV6-1 | TGTGCCAGCAGTGATAGAGGGAGTGGCGCTTTCTTT | CASSDRGSGAFF
TRBJ2-1 | many | TRBD2 | TRBV20-1 | TGCAGTGCTACTAGGCTAGCGGGAGGAGCCTACAATGAGCAGTTCTTC | CSATRLAGGAYNEQFF
TRBJ2-1 | many | . | TRBV15 | TGTGCCACCAGCAGTGGAGCGGCATACAATGAGCAGTTCTTC | CATSSGAAYNEQFF
TRBJ1-2 | many | TRBD1 | TRBV6-6 | TGTGCCAGCTCCAGGGGGGACTCTGGCTACACCTTC | CASSRGDSGYTF